Given below is one T cell receptor beta chain in context. What it binds is not known. The CDR3 totals 13 residues. The V gene end was trimmed by 4 bases and the J gene end by 8 bases; junction bases not matched to a gene: 5. Germline CDR1 MGHDK, CDR2 SYGVNS. The study ran its PCR with 60 Vbeta and 13 Jbeta primers. The table came from immunoSEQ multiplex PCR; TCRdb's copy has only in-frame clones and leaves some out. The sample records over 110,000 clones, 82% being singletons. This entry belongs to a study of cytomegalovirus exposure and HLA in healthy donors. Study results and limitations: Within an earlier analysis, most TCR beta V segments proved productive either about 87% or about 30% of the time. Information on immune exposure was restricted to one variable (CMV serostatus). Roughly uniform depth of sequencing across donors was assumed in presence/absence analyses. A later analysis reportedly found that, within productive TCRs, an Asian-associated ancestry cluster had fewer N-insertions than the mean observed across the roughly 700 donors.

The sequencing input was PBMCs. The genes are TRBV25-1 and TRBJ2-7, with 10 bases that match TRBD2. The source of this sequence is a male donor in good health and CMV-seronegative. CDR3 coding DNA: TGTGCCAGCAGTGGAGCGGGAGGGTCTAAGCAGTACTTC. It translates to CASSGAGGSKQYF.